These 20 T cell receptor beta chains were sequenced from one sample in a study of tumor-infiltrating lymphocytes in primary liver carcinoma. Co-extracting RNA and DNA was done with roughly 17-34 mg of unsorted bulk tissue as input. With roughly 540 ng total RNA as template and a constant-region primer, TCR beta cDNA was made. ARM-PCR, slightly modified, supplied the TCR beta libraries through three nested multiplex PCR rounds. Both of the initial two PCR rounds ran for 10 cycles and employed TRBV1-TRBV30 forward primers alongside a C-beta reverse primer. In TCRdb, the multiplex PCR reads were re-called with MiXCR into one record per CDR3 protein. The table has fewer than 75,000 distinct CDR3 sequences, 71% seen once. Sequencing input: liver tumor tissue from sampling region 4. As to subset: tumor region T4, right-lateral pole. All receptors derive from a man aged 40-55 years with primary liver carcinoma and hepatitis B virus infection.

This clonotype was counted between two and nine times. The V and J genes are TRBV10-1 and TRBJ2-7; D remains ambiguous. This CDR3 has 14 residues. The V gene's germline CDR1 is WNHNN and CDR2 SYGVQD (reference sequence). CDR3 sequence reads: CVISEPARPYEQYF. The CDR3 region has the DNA TGCGTCATCAGTGAACCGGCAAGACCATACGAGCAGTACTTC.

This sequence joins TRBV6-5 and TRBJ2-1, with 7 bases that match TRBD1. The CDR3 length is 17 residues. Germline V gene data show CDR1 as MNHEY and CDR2 as SVGAGI. J lost 7 bases, V lost 5 bases, and 17 bases had no gene match. The CDR3 sequence is CASSMTGLGLYGNEQFF. The CDR3 nucleotides are TGTGCCAGCAGTATGACAGGGCTTGGGCTTTACGGGAATGAGCAGTTCTTC.

This clonotype was recorded once. J is TRBJ2-7 and V is TRBV11-2; 11 bases line up with TRBD1. The CDR3 is 14 amino acids. V shed 10 bases and J 2 bases; nucleotides not matched to a gene: 7. Germline CDR1 is SGHAT and CDR2 is FQNNGV. The CDR3 DNA is TGTGCCAACAGGCGGACAGGGGGCACCTACGAGCAGTACTTC. Protein product: CANRRTGGTYEQYF.

This clonotype was observed a handful of times. A junction end diverges from the germline sequence, so it may reflect a read error. This chain uses TRBV6-6 with TRBJ2-3, with TRBD2 as a possible D gene (5 bases). The germline V gene has CDR1 MNHNY and CDR2 SVGAGI (reference sequence). This CDR3 has 16 residues. CDR3 DNA sequence: TGTGCCAGCAATCCCATCGCGGGTGGAGTAACAGATACGCAGTACTTT. This translates into CASNPIAGGVTDTQYF.

Concerning this clonotype: A much larger clone lies one base from this, so it may be a read error. The chain has TRBV29-1 and TRBJ2-7; no definite D call. Germline loops: CDR1 SQVTM, CDR2 ANQGSEA. CDR3 size: 11 residues. The CDR3 DNA reads TGCAGCGGGCAGGTGAGCTACGAGCACTACTTC. Its translation: CSGQVSYEHYF.

As regards this clonotype: A junction end diverges from the germline sequence, so it may reflect a read error. The chain links TRBV19 to TRBJ2-7; TRBD1 might be the D (6 bases). CDR1 and CDR2 from the germline V gene are LNHDA and SQIVND (reference sequence). The CDR3 totals 14 residues. This CDR3 reads CTSSRDTNSYEQYF. CDR3 DNA sequence: TGTACCAGTAGTCGGGACACCAACTCCTACGAGCAATACTTC.

Of note for this clonotype: One junction end does not reproduce the germline sequence, and a read error may be involved. The chain joins TRBV28 to TRBJ1-4, with D perhaps TRBD1 (6 bases). This CDR3 comprises 12 residues. From germline, CDR1 is MDHEN and CDR2 SYDVKM. This CDR3 reads CAGSPPRGKLFF. CDR3 sequence (DNA): TGTGCCGGCAGCCCACCCAGGGGAAAACTGTTTTTT.

This clonotype was observed at least ten times. This chain joins TRBV5-6 and TRBJ2-3, with D possibly being TRBD2 (5 bases). The germline V gene encodes CDR1 SGHDT and CDR2 YYEEEE. The CDR3 consists of 18 residues. V lost 0 bases to trimming and J lost 0 bases, with 17 bases between them. CDR3 region: CASSLATDPGRSTDTQYF. The DNA of the CDR3 is TGTGCCAGCAGCTTGGCTACGGATCCGGGAAGAAGCACAGATACGCAGTATTTT.

Comment on this clonotype: This CDR3 is missing its conserved last phenylalanine or tryptophan, likely due to a read error. No DNA is shown, since the ends of the CDR3 on it are uncertain; the CDR3 is the one TCRdb lists. V is TRBV29-1 and J is TRBJ2-1; TRBD1 reflects the table's D call only, with no check against the DNA. CDR1 is SQVTM, CDR2 ANQGSEA, per germline. The CDR3 spans 12 residues, counting both ends. CDR3 loop: CSVRQGGNERFL.

The chain couples TRBV11-2 to TRBJ2-5; the D gene is possibly TRBD2 (6 bases). There are 16 residues in the CDR3. Germline V lookup: CDR1 SGHAT, CDR2 FQNNGV. Trimming pared 6 bases from V and 7 bases from J, leaving 24 bases between. The CDR3 sequence: CASSQTPGRGKGTQYF. The CDR3 region has the DNA TGTGCCAGCAGTCAAACTCCTGGCCGGGGGAAGGGGACCCAGTACTTC.

As concerns this clonotype: This may come from a read error, since a much larger clone is one base off. The chain employs TRBV11-2 and TRBJ2-7; 7 bases agree with TRBD2. CDR1 and CDR2 from the germline V gene are SGHAT and FQNNGV. This CDR3 region has 13 residues. Trimming cost V 5 bases and J 10 bases; bases outside gene matches: 11. In DNA, the CDR3 is TGTGCCAGCAGCAAACCGACTAGCTCCGAACAGTACTTC. It codes for CASSKPTSSEQYF. The whole variable domain, filled in from reference TRBV11-2 and TRBJ2-7, reads EAGVAQSPRYKIIEKRQSVAFWCNPISGHATLYWYQQILGQGPKLLIQFQNNGVVDDSQLPKDRFSAERLKGVDSTLKIQPAKLEDSAVYLCASSKPTSSEQYFGPGTRLTVT.

There are many counts of this clonotype. The V call is TRBV29-1, the J call TRBJ2-3; TRBD2 matches 15 bases. This CDR3 region has 13 residues. V gave up 7 bases and J gave up 6 bases; unmatched junction bases: 2. Germline CDR1 reads SQVTM; CDR2 reads ANQGSEA. The CDR3 sequence: CSGGLAGGDTQYF. The CDR3 bases are TGCAGCGGTGGACTAGCGGGAGGGGATACGCAGTATTTT.

As concerns this clonotype: Germline and junction disagree at one end, which may indicate a read error. The CDR3 is CVSSLTSEHNNEQFF. The CDR3 nucleotides read TGTGTCAGCAGTCTGACTAGCGAGCACAACAATGAGCAGTTCTTC. The chain joins TRBV11-1 to TRBJ2-1; 8 bases agree with TRBD2. Germline CDR1 SGHAT, CDR2 FQDESV (reference sequence). The CDR3 has 15 amino acids.

Details on this clonotype: One end of the junction is discordant with germline, which a read error may explain. V is TRBV6-2 or TRBV6-3 and J is TRBJ2-7; D call uncertain. Germline V gene data show CDR1 as MNHEY and CDR2 as SVGEGT. CDR3 length: 14 residues. The CDR3 nucleotides read TGTGTCAGCAGTTACGGGTCTCCCCGGTACCAGCAGTACTTC. It translates to CVSSYGSPRYQQYF.

This chain links TRBV10-3 with TRBJ2-7; D gene unclear. Germline-derived CDR1 and CDR2 are ENHRY and SYGVKD. The CDR3 is 12 residues long. V lost 10 bases to trimming and J lost 7 bases, with 17 bases between them. CDR3 bases: TGTGCCACTAGTGAGGCCGGGCAAGAGCAGTACTTC. Protein sequence: CATSEAGQEQYF.

Regarding this clonotype: Germline and junction disagree at one end, which may indicate a read error. The rearrangement links TRBV24-1 to TRBJ2-1, with a tentative D call TRBD2 (6 bases). This CDR3 is 17 amino acids long. Germline lookup yields CDR1 KGHDR and CDR2 SFDVKD. DNA of the CDR3: TGTGCCACCAGTGGATCGGGCGGGAAGAGCTCCTACAATGATCAGTTCTTC. It encodes CATSGSGGKSSYNDQFF.

Worth noting for this clonotype: Because the CDR3 is missing its conserved closing phenylalanine or tryptophan, this is likely a read error. The V gene is TRBV29-1, the J gene TRBJ2-5; TRBD2 matches at 8 bases. V shed 7 bases, J shed 4 bases, and the junction held 14 bases outside the gene matches. The CDR3 sequence is 15 residues long. Looked up from germline, CDR1 is SQVTM and CDR2 is ANQGSEA. This CDR3 reads CSAYGTRFVGETQYL. CDR3 nucleotide sequence: TGCAGCGCCTACGGGACTAGGTTCGTTGGAGAGACCCAGTACCTC.

This clonotype appeared a single time. An end of the junction differs from the germline gene, which may be a read error. J is TRBJ2-1 and V is TRBV4-1; no reliable D call. This CDR3 is built from 15 residues. Germline V CDR1 and CDR2: MGHRA, YSYEKL. In DNA, the CDR3 is TGCACCAGCAGCGTCATTGGTGGTTCCTACAATGAGCAGTTCTTC. Translating gives CTSSVIGGSYNEQFF.

By its share, this clonotype is medium-sized. The chain is built from TRBV6-5 and TRBJ1-1; possible D gene TRBD1, 5 bases. This CDR3 spans 14 amino acids. V was cut by 1 base and J by 6 bases, with 12 bases left in between. CDR1 and CDR2 (germline): MNHEY, SVGAGI. CDR3 loop: CASSYLGREAEAFF. Written as DNA, the CDR3 is TGTGCCAGCAGTTACTTGGGCAGGGAGGCTGAAGCTTTCTTT.

On this clonotype itself: A junction boundary mismatches the germline segment, possibly from a read error. The chain uses TRBV11-3 and TRBJ2-1; 16 nucleotides line up with TRBD2. The CDR3 length is 15 residues. The germline CDR1 and CDR2 sequences are SGHNT and YENEEA. The CDR3 sequence: CASSSAGTSGREKFF. The CDR3, as DNA: TGTGCCAGTAGCTCTGCCGGGACTAGCGGGAGGGAGAAGTTCTTC.